This T cell receptor beta chain was profiled in a study of beta chain features in type 1 diabetes. Study results and limitations: The VDJ junctions of type 1 diabetes patients carried fewer insertions and more deletions. Any HLA type influence on TCRB rearrangement was left unresolved here.

Of note for this clone: As yet, its antigen is unknown.

What was sequenced were expressed TCRB transcripts, since all of the isolated RNA had been reverse transcribed. The data were produced by immunoSEQ multiplex PCR, yet TCRdb's version contains in-frame clones alone and is incomplete. Of more than 30,000 clones listed, 64% are singletons. The TCR comes from a woman aged 25 to 39 in good health. The sequenced sample consisted of Tregs from blood.

The CDR3 DNA sequence: TGTGCCTGGAGTGAACTAGCTGAGACCCAGTACTTC. This encodes CAWSELAETQYF. The gene calls are TRBV30 and TRBJ2-5, with D possibly TRBD2 on 6 matching bases. Trimming took 1 base from V and 5 from J, leaving 8 bases between them. Germline V gene sequence: CDR1 GTSNPN, CDR2 SVGIG (reference sequence). The CDR3 covers 12 residues. The full variable domain, rest sourced from reference TRBV30 and TRBJ2-5, is SQTIHQWPATLVQPVGSPLSLECTVEGTSNPNLYWYRQAAGRGLQLLFYSVGIGQISSEVPQNLSASRPQDRQFILSSKKLLLSDSGFYLCAWSELAETQYFGPGTRLLVL.